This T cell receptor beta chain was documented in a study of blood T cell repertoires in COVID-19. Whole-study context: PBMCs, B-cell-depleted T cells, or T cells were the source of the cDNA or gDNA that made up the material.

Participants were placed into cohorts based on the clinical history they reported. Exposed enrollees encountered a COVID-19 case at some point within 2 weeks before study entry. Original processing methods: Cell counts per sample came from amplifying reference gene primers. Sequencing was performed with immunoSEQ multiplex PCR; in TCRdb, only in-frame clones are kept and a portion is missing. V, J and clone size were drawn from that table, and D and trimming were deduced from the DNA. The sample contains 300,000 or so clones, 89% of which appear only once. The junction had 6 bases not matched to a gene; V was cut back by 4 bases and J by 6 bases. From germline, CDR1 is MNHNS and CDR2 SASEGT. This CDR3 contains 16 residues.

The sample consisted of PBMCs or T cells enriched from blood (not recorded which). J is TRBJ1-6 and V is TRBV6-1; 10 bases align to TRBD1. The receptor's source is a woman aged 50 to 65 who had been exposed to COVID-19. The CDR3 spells CASSGADRGPNSPLHF. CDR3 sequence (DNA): TGTGCCAGCAGTGGAGCCGACAGGGGGCCTAATTCACCCCTCCACTTT.